The clone carrying this T cell receptor beta chain is a singleton in its sample. The same CDR3 is also encoded by other DNA sequences in this sample. CDR1 and CDR2 (germline): MNHEY, SVGAGI. The V gene end was trimmed by 2 bases and the J gene end by 0 bases; junction bases not matched to a gene: 3. The CDR3 spans 15 residues. In the study's own analysis: Researchers report that nucleated cell counts were estimated from reference gene primer amplification. The table came from immunoSEQ multiplex PCR; TCRdb's copy has only in-frame clones and leaves some out. For V, J and clone size, that table is used; D and trimming come from the DNA. This table has tens of thousands of clones, roughly three quarters appearing once. This record comes from a study of blood T cell repertoires in COVID-19. Study summary: Sources were T cells, B-cell-depleted T cells, or PBMCs; the material itself was cDNA or gDNA.

The sequence came from a man in his sixties or seventies with acute or convalescent COVID-19. V usage is TRBV6-5 and J usage is TRBJ1-1; TRBD1 matches at 7 bases. The sample comprised peripheral blood. The CDR3 sequence is CASSYRDSMNTEAFF. CDR3 bases: TGTGCCAGCAGTTACCGGGACAGCATGAACACTGAAGCTTTCTTT.